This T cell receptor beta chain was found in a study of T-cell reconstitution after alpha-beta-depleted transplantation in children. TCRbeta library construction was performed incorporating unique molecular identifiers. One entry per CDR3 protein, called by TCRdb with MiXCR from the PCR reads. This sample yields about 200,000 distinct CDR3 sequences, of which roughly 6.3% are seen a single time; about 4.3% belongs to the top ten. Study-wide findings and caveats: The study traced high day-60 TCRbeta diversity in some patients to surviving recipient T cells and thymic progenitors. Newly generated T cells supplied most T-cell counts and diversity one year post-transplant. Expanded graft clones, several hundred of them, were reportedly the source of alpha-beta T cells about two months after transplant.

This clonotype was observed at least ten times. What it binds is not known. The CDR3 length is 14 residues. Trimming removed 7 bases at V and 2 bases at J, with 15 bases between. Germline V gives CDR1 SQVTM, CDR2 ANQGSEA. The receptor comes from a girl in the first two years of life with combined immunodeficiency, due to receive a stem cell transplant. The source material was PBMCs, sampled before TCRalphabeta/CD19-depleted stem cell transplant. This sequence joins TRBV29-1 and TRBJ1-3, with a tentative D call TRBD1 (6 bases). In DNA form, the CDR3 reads TGCAGCGCCCAAAACTGGGGGCCTGGAAACACCATATATTTT. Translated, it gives CSAQNWGPGNTIYF.